The sequence of this T cell receptor beta chain was determined in a study of T cells in Graves' hyperthyroidism and ophthalmopathy. Study-level background: Pretreatment peripheral blood was obtained at initial diagnosis. General study results and limits: Ophthalmopathy and stable hyperthyroidism were told apart by a 13 V-J model.

No progression to ophthalmopathy during 18 months of follow-up defined stable disease. Patients showing uncontrolled infection, other autoimmune disease, pregnancy or lactation were ineligible. V was trimmed by 0 bases and J by 2 bases, leaving 6 bases between them. The CDR3 consists of 14 residues. Looked up from germline, CDR1 is SGDLS and CDR2 is YYNGEE. TCR beta CDR3 sequences were amplified from RNA transcripts. RT-PCR in the first round (using the HTBI primer set) targeted the TCR CDR3. TCRdb re-called the multiplex PCR reads through MiXCR, storing one row per CDR3 protein. The sample yields around 420,000 distinct CDR3 sequences, roughly 13% seen once. This clonotype has a count of ten or more. No antigen is known for it.

Sequenced: blood. The gene calls are TRBV9 and TRBJ2-1; no reliable D call. This sequence was found in a woman between 18 and 29 years old with Graves' hyperthyroidism. The CDR3: CASSVGWTYNEQFF. The CDR3 DNA reads TGTGCCAGCAGCGTAGGGTGGACCTACAATGAGCAGTTCTTC.